This TCR beta chain comes out of a study of blood T cell repertoires in COVID-19. Exposed participants encountered a COVID-19 case during the 2 weeks preceding study entry. V was clipped by 2 bases and J by 4 bases; unmatched bases: 5. From germline, CDR1 is SGHNT and CDR2 YYREEE (reference sequence). This CDR3 region has 15 residues. TCRdb keeps only in-frame clones here, not all; method: immunoSEQ multiplex PCR. The sample holds about 320,000 clones; 90% to 95% are singletons and the top ten take around 3.9%. This chain links TRBV5-4 with TRBJ2-3, with 9 bases that match TRBD2. The receptor was isolated from a woman aged 30 to 39 who had been exposed to COVID-19. The sequencing input was PBMCs or T cells enriched from blood (not recorded which). CDR3 sequence reads: CASSFAGGPADTQYF. As DNA, the CDR3 is TGTGCCAGCAGCTTCGCGGGGGGGCCGGCAGATACGCAGTATTTT.